This T cell receptor beta chain came from a study of blood T cells in healthy people across ages. Study information: Every two T cells gave about one barcoded beta molecule via template switching. Points from the study as a whole: Diversity estimated from one million T cells was considered an underestimate.

Germline values: CDR1 KGHSH, CDR2 LQKENI. The CDR3 loop spans 14 amino acids. A minimum of 6 million PBMCs was isolated per sample. A note on this clonotype: Its antigen is undetermined.

Alongside a J-beta primer mix, a sample-barcoded 5' primer served in a second PCR lasting about 7 to 11 cycles. The template-switch adaptor was a 5' adaptor with 12 random nucleotides. It tagged each cDNA molecule. MiXCR was run by TCRdb on the 5' RACE reads, yielding one entry per CDR3 protein. Of hundreds of thousands of distinct CDR3 sequences listed, more than 55% are singletons. The sequencing sample was made of blood. The clonotype comes from a man in his forties in good health. The rearrangement joins TRBV18 to TRBJ2-5; D is unresolved. Near its end, the DNA agrees better with TRBJ2-7, so the J call may be wrong. CDR3 bases: TGTGCCAGCTCACCTGATATGCCACCCTACGAGCAGTACTTC. It encodes CASSPDMPPYEQYF.